The source of this T cell receptor beta chain is a study of blood T cell repertoires in COVID-19. Study in general: There were acute and convalescent COVID-19 samples, and they came from the United States, Italy and Spain. Nucleic acid was either cDNA or gDNA, and it came from T cells, B-cell-depleted T cells, or PBMCs.

Per the study methods: The assay estimated nucleated cells by amplifying reference gene primers. Profiled with immunoSEQ multiplex PCR; TCRdb holds only in-frame clones, not every one. The D gene and trimming were derived from the DNA, and the V and J assignments and clone size from that table. The sample yields about 210,000 clones, around 88% seen once. V was clipped by 5 bases and J by 5 bases, with 9 bases between them. The CDR3 is made up of 12 amino acids. Germline CDR1 reads LNHDA; CDR2 reads SQIVND (reference sequence). The specimen sequenced was peripheral blood. The sequence was obtained from a woman in her forties or fifties with acute or convalescent COVID-19. The chain carries TRBV19 and TRBJ2-5; D remains unclear. CDR3 region: CASSSDAETQYF. The CDR3 DNA reads as TGTGCCAGTAGTTCCGATGCGGAGACCCAGTACTTC.